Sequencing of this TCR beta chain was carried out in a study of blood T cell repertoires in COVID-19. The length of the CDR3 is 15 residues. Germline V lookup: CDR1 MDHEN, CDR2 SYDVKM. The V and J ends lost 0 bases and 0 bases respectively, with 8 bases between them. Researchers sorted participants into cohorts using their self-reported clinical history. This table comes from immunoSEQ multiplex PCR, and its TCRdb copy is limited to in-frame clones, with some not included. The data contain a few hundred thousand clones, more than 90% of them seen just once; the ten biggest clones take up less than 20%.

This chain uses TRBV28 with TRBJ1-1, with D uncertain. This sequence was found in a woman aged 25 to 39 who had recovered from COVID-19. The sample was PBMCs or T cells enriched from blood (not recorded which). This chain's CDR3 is CASSLWAGMNTEAFF. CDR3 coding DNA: TGTGCCAGCAGTTTATGGGCGGGTATGAACACTGAAGCTTTCTTT.